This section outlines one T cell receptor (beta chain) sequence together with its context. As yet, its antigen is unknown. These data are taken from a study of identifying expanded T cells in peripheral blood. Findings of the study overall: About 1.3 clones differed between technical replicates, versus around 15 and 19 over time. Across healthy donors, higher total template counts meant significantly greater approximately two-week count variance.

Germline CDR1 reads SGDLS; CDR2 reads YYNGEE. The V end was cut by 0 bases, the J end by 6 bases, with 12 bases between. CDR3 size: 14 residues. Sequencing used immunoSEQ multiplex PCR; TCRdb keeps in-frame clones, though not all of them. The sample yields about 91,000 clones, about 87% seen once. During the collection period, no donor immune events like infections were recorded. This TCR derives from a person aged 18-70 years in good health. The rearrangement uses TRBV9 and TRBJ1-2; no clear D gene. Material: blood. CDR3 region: CASSVDPNRHGYTF. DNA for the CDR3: TGTGCCAGCAGCGTAGACCCGAACAGACATGGCTACACCTTC.